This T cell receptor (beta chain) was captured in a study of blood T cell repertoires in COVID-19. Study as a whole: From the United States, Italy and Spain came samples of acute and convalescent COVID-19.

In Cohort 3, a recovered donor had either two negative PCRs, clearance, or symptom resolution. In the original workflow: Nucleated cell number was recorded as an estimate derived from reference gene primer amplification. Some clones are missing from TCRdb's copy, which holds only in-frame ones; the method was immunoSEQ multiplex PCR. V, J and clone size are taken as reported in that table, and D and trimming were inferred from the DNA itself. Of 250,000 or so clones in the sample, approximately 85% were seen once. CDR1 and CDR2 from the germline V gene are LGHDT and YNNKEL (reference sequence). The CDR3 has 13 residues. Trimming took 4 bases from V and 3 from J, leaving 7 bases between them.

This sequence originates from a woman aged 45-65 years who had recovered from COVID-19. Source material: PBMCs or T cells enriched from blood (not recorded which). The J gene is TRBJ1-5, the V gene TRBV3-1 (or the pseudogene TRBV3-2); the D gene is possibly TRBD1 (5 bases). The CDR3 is CASSPDINQPQHF. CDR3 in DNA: TGTGCCAGCAGCCCGGACATCAATCAGCCCCAGCATTTT.